These 12 T cell receptor beta chains share one sample of origin, sequenced in a study of cytomegalovirus exposure and HLA in healthy donors. Assay used: immunoSEQ multiplex PCR; TCRdb lists only in-frame clones, some missing. Of fewer than 120,000 clones detected, approximately 87% appear once; the ten largest clones hold 1.4%. Sequencing was done on a sample of PBMCs. All receptors derive from a woman in her 30s in good health and CMV-seropositive.

V is TRBV6-6 and J is TRBJ2-7, with TRBD1 matching over 8 bases. Germline V gene data show CDR1 as MNHNY and CDR2 as SVGAGI (reference sequence). The CDR3 is 15 residues long. The V segment lost 6 bases and the J segment 3 bases; nucleotides outside the gene matches: 10. The CDR3 DNA sequence: TGTGCCAGCAGAAGGCTGCGGGACAGGCTCTACGAGCAGTACTTC. As protein: CASRRLRDRLYEQYF.

The chain couples TRBV4-1 to TRBJ2-1, with 9 bases matching TRBD2. CDR1 is MGHRA and CDR2 is YSYEKL in the germline V gene. This CDR3 has 16 amino acids. V lost 2 bases to trimming and J lost 3 bases; unmatched junction nucleotides: 5. The CDR3 DNA follows: TGCGCCAGCAGCCAAAAGACTAGCGGAAACTACAATGAGCAGTTCTTC. It is translated as CASSQKTSGNYNEQFF.

The chain is built from TRBV15 and TRBJ1-2; D might be TRBD1 (6 bases). V lost 1 base to trimming and J lost 5 bases, with 17 bases between them. CDR1 LNHNV and CDR2 YYDKDF come from the germline V gene (reference sequence). The CDR3 runs 16 residues. For the CDR3, the DNA is TGTGCCACCAGCAGAGGGGGGGGCAGGGTGGATTATGGCTACACCTTC. It is translated as CATSRGGGRVDYGYTF. Full variable domain (missing parts from reference TRBV15 and TRBJ1-2): DAMVIQNPRYQVTQFGKPVTLSCSQTLNHNVMYWYQQKSSQAPKLLFHYYDKDFNNEADTPDNFQSRRPNTSFCFLDIRSPGLGDTAMYLCATSRGGGRVDYGYTFGSGTRLTVV.

The CDR3 spells CASSLYGGNTEAFF. The DNA for the CDR3 is TGTGCCAGCAGCTTATACGGGGGGAACACTGAAGCTTTCTTT. This rearrangement joins TRBV7-9 to TRBJ1-1, with a weak D call TRBD1 (5 bases). Trimming stripped 2 bases from V and 1 base from J, with 8 bases between. Germline lookup yields CDR1 SEHNR and CDR2 FQNEAQ (reference sequence). The length of the CDR3 is 14 residues.

The gene calls are TRBV11-2 and TRBJ1-1, with D maybe TRBD1 (5 bases). V gave up 5 bases and J gave up 6 bases, with 13 bases separating them. Germline loops: CDR1 SGHAT, CDR2 FQNNGV. The CDR3 has 13 amino acids. The CDR3 loop is CASSRTRDAEAFF. CDR3 nucleotides: TGTGCCAGCAGCCGAACCAGGGATGCTGAAGCTTTCTTT.

The chain recombines TRBV5-1 with TRBJ1-6; 8 positions agree with TRBD1. Trimming cost V 3 bases and J 8 bases; bases outside gene matches: 7. Germline V CDR1 and CDR2: SGHRS, YFSETQ. This CDR3 contains 15 residues. Written as DNA, the CDR3 is TGCGCCAGCAGCTCAACCGGGACAGGAGATTCACCCCTCCACTTT. It specifies CASSSTGTGDSPLHF.

This chain uses TRBV30 with TRBJ1-5, with a tentative D call TRBD1 (6 bases). This CDR3 region has 8 residues. Germline V gene lookup returns CDR1 GTSNPN and CDR2 SVGIG (reference sequence). DNA for the CDR3: TGTGGAGGGGGGGCCCAGCATTTT. It specifies CGGGAQHF.

J is TRBJ1-2 and V is TRBV9, with 8 bases that match TRBD1. V was clipped by 3 bases and J by 7 bases; unmatched bases: 8. This CDR3 has 14 amino acids. The germline CDR1 and CDR2 sequences are SGDLS and YYNGEE. CDR3 sequence: CASSDSGGWGGYTF. CDR3 nucleotide sequence: TGTGCCAGCAGCGATTCAGGGGGCTGGGGTGGCTACACCTTC.

The chain carries TRBV13 and TRBJ2-1, with D perhaps TRBD1 (5 bases). V gave up 0 bases and J gave up 6 bases, with 6 bases separating them. Germline assignment: CDR1 PRHDT and CDR2 FYEKMQ (reference sequence). This CDR3 has 13 residues. As DNA, the CDR3 is TGTGCCAGCAGCTTAGGGGGGCTCAATGAGCAGTTCTTC. As protein: CASSLGGLNEQFF.

The chain is built from TRBV27 and TRBJ2-1; 9 nucleotides align to TRBD1. CDR3 length equals 16 residues. CDR1 is MNHEY and CDR2 is SMNVEV in the germline V gene (reference sequence). V shed 8 bases, J shed 1 base, and the junction held 9 bases outside the gene matches. In DNA form, the CDR3 reads TGTGCCAGCTCCCGGGACAGGGAGATATCCTACAATGAGCAGTTCTTC. This sequence encodes CASSRDREISYNEQFF.

The CDR3 coding sequence is TGTGCCAGCAGCCAAGTTGTCCCTAGCGGGGGTGGCACAGATACGCAGTATTTT. It yields the protein CASSQVVPSGGGTDTQYF. This chain links TRBV4-2 with TRBJ2-3, with 10 bases identical to TRBD2. Trimming took 1 base from V and 1 from J; bases not matched to a gene: 8. The CDR3 is 18 amino acids. The germline V gene encodes CDR1 LGHNA and CDR2 YNFKEQ.

The chain couples TRBV14 to TRBJ1-1, with D uncertain. This CDR3 has 16 residues. CDR1 SGHDN and CDR2 FVKESK come from the germline V gene. Trimming shortened V by 1 base and J by 0 bases, and 12 bases separated the two germline ends. CDR3 region: CASSQGRTTMNTEAFF. CDR3 DNA sequence: TGTGCCAGCAGCCAAGGACGGACTACAATGAACACTGAAGCTTTCTTT.